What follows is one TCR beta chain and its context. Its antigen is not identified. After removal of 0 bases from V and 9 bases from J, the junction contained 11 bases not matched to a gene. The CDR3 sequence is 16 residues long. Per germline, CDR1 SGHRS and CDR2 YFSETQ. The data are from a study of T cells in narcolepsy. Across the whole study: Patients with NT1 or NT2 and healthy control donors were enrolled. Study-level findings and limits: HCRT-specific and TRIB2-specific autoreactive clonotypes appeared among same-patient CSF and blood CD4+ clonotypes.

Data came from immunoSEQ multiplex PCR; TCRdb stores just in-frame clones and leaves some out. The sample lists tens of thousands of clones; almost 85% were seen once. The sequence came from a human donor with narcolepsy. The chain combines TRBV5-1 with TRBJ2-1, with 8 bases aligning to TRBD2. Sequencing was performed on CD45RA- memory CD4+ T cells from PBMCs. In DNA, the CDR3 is TGCGCCAGCAGCTTGGGTTTACAAGCGGGAGTTGGTGAGCAGTTCTTC. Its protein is CASSLGLQAGVGEQFF.